Each of the 26 T cell receptor beta chains below was sequenced from the same sample in a study of a mutant IDH1 vaccine in newly diagnosed glioma. These receptors are not linked to any known antigen. Clones were sequenced by immunoSEQ multiplex PCR, and TCRdb holds only the in-frame ones, with some missing. The profile covers around 60,000 clones, with more than 80% appearing a single time and about 4.9% taken by the ten largest. Noted time point: week 35, safety follow-up. Each dose delivered 300 ug of mutant IDH1 20-mer peptide subcutaneously with imiquimod. Sequencing was performed on PBMCs, taken from a glioma patient whose treatment included an IDH1 peptide vaccine. The receptors come from a man between 40 and 49 years old with glioma.

This clone was counted at least ten times. The CDR3: CASSGPNRAGELFF. CDR3 DNA: TGTGCCAGCAGTGGGCCGAATAGGGCCGGGGAGCTGTTTTTT. The genes are TRBV9 and TRBJ2-2; D is unclear. Germline assignment: CDR1 SGDLS and CDR2 YYNGEE. CDR3 length: 14 residues. V lost 5 bases and J lost 6, with 14 bases in between.

The genes are TRBV28 and TRBJ2-2; D not resolved. The V gene lost 1 base and the J gene lost 0 bases, with 12 bases spanning the gap. Germline V gene sequence: CDR1 MDHEN, CDR2 SYDVKM. The CDR3 length is 17 residues. The CDR3 DNA is TGTGCCAGCAGTTTATCAGTTTGGGGTCCGAACACCGGGGAGCTGTTTTTT. It translates to CASSLSVWGPNTGELFF.

The chain couples TRBV27 to TRBJ2-7, with D tentatively TRBD1 (5 bases). Trimming took off 6 bases at V and 2 bases at J, with 8 bases between the two ends. CDR3 length: 12 amino acids. Germline V gene data show CDR1 as MNHEY and CDR2 as SMNVEV (reference sequence). The CDR3, as DNA: TGTGCCAGCAGGGGGCTAGCCTACGAGCAGTACTTC. It translates to CASRGLAYEQYF.

The sample holds one count of this clone. The chain carries TRBV6-5 and TRBJ1-5, with 9 bases lining up with TRBD1. The CDR3 is 14 amino acids. V dropped 6 bases and J dropped 5; count of bases not matched to a gene: 5. Germline CDR1 MNHEY, CDR2 SVGAGI. For the CDR3, the DNA is TGTGCCAGCAGCCGGGGACAGGGAGATCAGCCCCAGCATTTT. Protein sequence: CASSRGQGDQPQHF.

The chain joins TRBV19 to TRBJ2-1, with 14 bases identical to TRBD2. Germline CDR1 and CDR2: LNHDA and SQIVND (reference sequence). The J segment lost 2 bases and the V segment lost 9 bases, leaving 9 bases of the junction unmatched. This CDR3 has 17 residues. The chain's CDR3 is CASRTSGGLLTYNEQFF. CDR3 nucleotide sequence: TGTGCCAGCCGGACTAGCGGGGGGTTACTAACCTACAATGAGCAGTTCTTC. Together with reference TRBV19 and TRBJ2-1, the CDR3 gives the full variable domain: DGGITQSPKYLFRKEGQNVTLSCEQNLNHDAMYWYRQDPGQGLRLIYYSQIVNDFQKGDIAEGYSVSREKKESFPLTVTSAQKNPTAFYLCASRTSGGLLTYNEQFFGPGTRLTVL.

The rearrangement links TRBV10-3 to TRBJ1-4; TRBD1 might be the D (5 bases). V lost 1 base, J lost 8 bases, and 17 bases lay in between. In germline, CDR1 is ENHRY, CDR2 SYGVKD. CDR3 length equals 16 residues. The CDR3 coding sequence is TGTGCCATCAGTGAGTGGGGGGGAGCAGTAGGCGAAAAACTGTTTTTT. This sequence encodes CAISEWGGAVGEKLFF.

V and J are TRBV9 and TRBJ1-1; no clear D gene. The germline V gene has CDR1 SGDLS and CDR2 YYNGEE. V was shortened by 0 bases and J by 0 bases, with 6 bases between the two germline ends. The CDR3 runs to 14 residues. The CDR3 region is CASSVGAVNTEAFF. CDR3 coding DNA: TGTGCCAGCAGCGTAGGCGCAGTGAACACTGAAGCTTTCTTT.

The rearrangement links TRBV5-4 to TRBJ2-7; TRBD2 is a possible D gene (6 bases). The V gene's germline CDR1 is SGHNT and CDR2 YYREEE (reference sequence). The germline V and J ends were trimmed by 4 bases and 7 bases, with 15 bases remaining between them. This CDR3 has 13 residues. DNA of the CDR3: TGTGCCAGCAGCCCCCCAGGGCGGGGAGAGCAGTACTTC. Protein sequence: CASSPPGRGEQYF.

The CDR3 protein is CASSQTTGLAFF. Here the CDR3 DNA reads TGCGCCAGCAGCCAAACCACAGGGTTAGCTTTCTTT. The rearrangement joins TRBV4-3 to TRBJ1-1, with a possible D match to TRBD1 (6 bases). CDR3 length equals 12 residues. Germline V gene sequence: CDR1 LGHNA, CDR2 YSLEER. V dropped 2 bases and J dropped 10 bases, with 11 bases sitting between them.

The chain has TRBV5-4 and TRBJ2-3, with unresolved D. V was trimmed by 4 bases and J by 1 base, leaving 16 bases between them. The CDR3 has 16 amino acids. Germline CDR1 and CDR2: SGHNT and YYREEE (reference sequence). This CDR3 is CASSQGRAFGTDTQYF. The CDR3 region has the DNA TGTGCCAGCAGCCAAGGCCGGGCGTTTGGCACAGATACGCAGTATTTT. The full variable domain, its missing parts supplied by reference TRBV5-4 and TRBJ2-3, is ETGVTQSPTHLIKTRGQQVTLRCSSQSGHNTVSWYQQALGQGPQFIFQYYREEENGRGNFPPRFSGLQFPNYSSELNVNALELDDSALYLCASSQGRAFGTDTQYFGPGTRLTVL.

V is TRBV5-6 and J is TRBJ2-3; D possibly corresponds to TRBD2 (5 bases). CDR3 length: 13 amino acids. V shed 4 bases and J shed 5 bases, with 11 bases lying between them. CDR1 is SGHDT, CDR2 YYEEEE, per germline. Here the CDR3 DNA reads TGTGCCAGCAGCGAGGGAGCCAAAGATACGCAGTATTTT. Residues: CASSEGAKDTQYF.

The chain combines TRBV21-1 with TRBJ1-5; the table's D call of TRBD1 was not tested on the DNA. TRBV21-1 is a listed pseudogene. This CDR3 is built from 14 residues. CDR3 in amino acids: CASSKPDRQTTQHF. CDR3 bases: TGTGCCAGCAGCAAACCGGACAGGCAGACGACCCAGCATTTT.

The V and J genes are TRBV2 and TRBJ1-1; D is perhaps TRBD1 (5 bases). Germline loops: CDR1 SNHLY, CDR2 FYNNEI. The CDR3 runs 15 residues. The V gene lost 6 bases and the J gene lost 6 bases, with 20 bases spanning the gap. CDR3 amino acids: CASRERTLADAEAFF. For the CDR3, the DNA is TGTGCCAGCAGGGAAAGGACACTCGCTGACGCTGAAGCTTTCTTT.

The rearrangement links TRBV7-9 to TRBJ2-7; TRBD1 matches at 9 bases. The V gene end was trimmed by 2 bases and the J gene end by 1 base; junction bases not matched to a gene: 3. This CDR3 is 15 amino acids long. Germline CDR1 and CDR2: SEHNR and FQNEAQ (reference sequence). CDR3 nucleotide sequence: TGTGCCAGCAGCTTAATTGGGACAGGGTCCTACGAGCAGTACTTC. Translation gives CASSLIGTGSYEQYF. Drawing the rest from reference TRBV7-9 and TRBJ2-7, the complete variable domain is DTGVSQNPRHKITKRGQNVTFRCDPISEHNRLYWYRQTLGQGPEFLTYFQNEAQLEKSRLLSDRFSAERPKGSFSTLEIQRTEQGDSAMYLCASSLIGTGSYEQYFGPGTRLTVT.

Here the CDR3 DNA reads TGTGCCAGCAGCCAAGGGGGCAGCGGGAGCTGGGAGACCCAGTACTTC. This sequence encodes CASSQGGSGSWETQYF. This chain connects TRBV4-2 to TRBJ2-5; TRBD2 agrees at 8 bases. Germline values: CDR1 LGHNA, CDR2 YNFKEQ. Losses at the gene ends were 1 base for V and 5 bases for J; bases not matched to a gene: 9. The length of the CDR3 is 16 residues.

The rearrangement joins TRBV11-2 to TRBJ2-3; D not resolved. The CDR3 covers 14 residues. Trimming took 4 bases from V and 1 from J, leaving 9 bases between them. Germline V gives CDR1 SGHAT, CDR2 FQNNGV. This CDR3 reads CASSSPRGTDTQYF. DNA of the CDR3: TGTGCCAGCAGCTCCCCAAGGGGCACAGATACGCAGTATTTT.

CDR3 loop: CASSQAILSGANVLTF. The DNA for the CDR3 is TGCGCCAGCAGCCAAGCGATCCTCTCTGGGGCCAACGTCCTGACTTTC. V and J are TRBV4-3 and TRBJ2-6; the D is unclear. Germline assignment: CDR1 LGHNA and CDR2 YSLEER. CDR3 length: 16 residues. V shed 1 base and J shed 0 bases, with 7 bases lying between them.

V is TRBV7-8 and J is TRBJ2-6; D remains ambiguous. V was pared by 4 bases and J by 0 bases, with 10 bases between. CDR3 size: 16 residues. Germline assignment: CDR1 SGHVS and CDR2 FQNEAQ. The CDR3 sequence: CASSYFGSSGANVLTF. Here the CDR3 DNA reads TGTGCCAGCAGCTACTTCGGGTCCTCTGGGGCCAACGTCCTGACTTTC.

This rearrangement joins TRBV30 to TRBJ2-1; D unresolved. The germline V gene encodes CDR1 GTSNPN and CDR2 SVGIG (reference sequence). V was cut by 0 bases and J by 13 bases, with 13 bases left in between. The CDR3 is 12 amino acids. This CDR3 is CAWSVLHPTQFF. CDR3 nucleotides: TGTGCCTGGAGTGTACTCCATCCCACCCAGTTCTTC.

The gene calls are TRBV2 and TRBJ2-7, with D uncertain. The CDR3 has 13 amino acids. The ends were cut back, 6 bases at V and 0 bases at J, with 9 bases in the middle. The germline V gene has CDR1 SNHLY and CDR2 FYNNEI. The CDR3 region is CASRDWHSYEQYF. CDR3 sequence (DNA): TGTGCCAGCAGAGATTGGCACTCCTACGAGCAGTACTTC.

This clone has more than one count but fewer than ten. This chain joins TRBV11-3 and TRBJ2-3; 7 bases are shared with TRBD1. J gave up 0 bases and V 5 bases, and 2 bases lay outside the gene matches. The CDR3 sequence is 14 residues long. Germline assignment: CDR1 SGHNT and CDR2 YENEEA. The CDR3 DNA reads TGTGCCAGCAGCCGACAGGGAAGCACAGATACGCAGTATTTT. This codes for CASSRQGSTDTQYF.

The J gene is TRBJ2-7, the V gene TRBV10-3; a weak D match, TRBD1 (5 bases). V lost 10 bases to trimming and J lost 0 bases, with 10 bases between them. This CDR3 is built from 12 residues. Germline V gene lookup returns CDR1 ENHRY and CDR2 SYGVKD. The CDR3, as DNA: TGTGCCACATCAGGGAACTCCTACGAGCAGTACTTC. Its protein is CATSGNSYEQYF.

The CDR3 here is CASSIGPGPDTQYF. The DNA for the CDR3 is TGCGCCAGCAGCATAGGGCCCGGGCCCGATACGCAGTATTTT. The chain uses TRBV5-1 and TRBJ2-3; no firm D call. The CDR3 totals 14 residues. The V end was cut by 4 bases, the J end by 6 bases, with 15 bases between. Germline V gene data show CDR1 as SGHRS and CDR2 as YFSETQ.

This clone was seen just once. The rearrangement uses TRBV6-5 and TRBJ2-7; 9 positions agree with TRBD1. Trimming took 7 bases from V and 0 from J; bases not matched to a gene: 7. Germline loops: CDR1 MNHEY, CDR2 SVGAGI. This CDR3 comprises 15 residues. This CDR3 is CASTPGTGYSYEQYF. In DNA, the CDR3 is TGTGCCAGCACCCCAGGGACAGGGTACTCCTACGAGCAGTACTTC.

The rearrangement joins TRBV5-4 to TRBJ2-4; D remains unclear. The CDR3 covers 16 residues. V was shortened by 0 bases and J by 0 bases, with 10 bases between the two germline ends. Germline V lookup: CDR1 SGHNT, CDR2 YYREEE (reference sequence). CDR3 sequence (DNA): TGTGCCAGCAGCTTGGGGGCAGAACTAGCCAAAAACATTCAGTACTTC. Translating it yields CASSLGAELAKNIQYF.

This clone was counted only a few times. The chain couples TRBV29-1 to TRBJ2-1, with D perhaps TRBD1 (6 bases). Germline CDR1 and CDR2: SQVTM and ANQGSEA. The V and J ends lost 7 bases and 7 bases respectively, with 14 bases between them. The CDR3 has 12 residues. DNA for the CDR3: TGCAGCGCTGGGTCAGGGGAGAATGAGCAGTTCTTC. Translation: CSAGSGENEQFF.